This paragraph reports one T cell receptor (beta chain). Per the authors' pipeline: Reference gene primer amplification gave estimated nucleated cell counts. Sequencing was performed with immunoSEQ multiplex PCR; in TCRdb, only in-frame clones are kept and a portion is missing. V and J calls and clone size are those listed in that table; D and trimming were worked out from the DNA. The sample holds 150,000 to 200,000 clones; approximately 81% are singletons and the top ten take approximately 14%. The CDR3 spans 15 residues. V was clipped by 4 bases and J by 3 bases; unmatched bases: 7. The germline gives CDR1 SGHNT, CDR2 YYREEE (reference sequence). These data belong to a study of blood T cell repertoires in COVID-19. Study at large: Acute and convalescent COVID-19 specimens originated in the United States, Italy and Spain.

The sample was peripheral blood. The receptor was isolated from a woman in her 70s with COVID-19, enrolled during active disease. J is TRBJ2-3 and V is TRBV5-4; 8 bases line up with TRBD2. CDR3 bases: TGTGCCAGCAGCGCCCCCACTAGCGGTACAGATACGCAGTATTTT. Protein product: CASSAPTSGTDTQYF.